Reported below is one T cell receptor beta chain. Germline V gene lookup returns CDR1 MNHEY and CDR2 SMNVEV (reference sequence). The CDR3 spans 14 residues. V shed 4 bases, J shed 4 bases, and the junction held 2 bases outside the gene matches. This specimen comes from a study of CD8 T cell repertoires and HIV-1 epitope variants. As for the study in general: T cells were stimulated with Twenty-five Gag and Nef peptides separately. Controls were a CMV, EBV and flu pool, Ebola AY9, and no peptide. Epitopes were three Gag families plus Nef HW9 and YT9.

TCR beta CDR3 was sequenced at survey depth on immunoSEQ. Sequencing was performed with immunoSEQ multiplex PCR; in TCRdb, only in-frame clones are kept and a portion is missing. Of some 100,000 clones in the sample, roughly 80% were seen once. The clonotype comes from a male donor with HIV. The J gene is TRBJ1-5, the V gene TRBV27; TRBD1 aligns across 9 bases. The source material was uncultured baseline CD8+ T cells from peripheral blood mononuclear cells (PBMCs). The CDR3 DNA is TGTGCCAGCAGTTCGGGGACAGGGAATCAGCCCCAGCATTTT. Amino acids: CASSSGTGNQPQHF.